Listed below are T cell receptor beta chains from one sample, sequenced in a study of blood T cells in healthy people across ages. TCRdb recomputed calls from the 5' RACE reads with MiXCR, one row per CDR3 protein. This table has 700,000 to 850,000 distinct CDR3 sequences, roughly 35% appearing once. The sequencing sample was made of blood. The receptors were sampled from a young man in good health. Each CDR3 is given with its conserved first and last residue. A D gene is named only where the DNA matches it firmly. Where a row states a size, it is once, few, many or the class of an expanded clone; other rows omit it.

TRBJ1-2,12,few,TRBV10-3,.,TGTGCCATCAGTCTGGGGGATGGCGGCTACACCTTC,CAISLGDGGYTF
TRBJ2-3,14,many,TRBV7-2,.,TGTGCCAGCAACTTAGTCTCTAGGACAGATACGCAGTATTTT,CASNLVSRTDTQYF
TRBJ1-3,14,few,TRBV12-3/TRBV12-4,.,TGTGCCAGCAGTTTAGAAGGCTCTGGAAACACCATATATTTT,CASSLEGSGNTIYF
TRBJ1-6,14,many,TRBV4-2,TRBD1,TGTGCCAGCAGCGTTACAGGGGGTAATTCACCCCTCCACTTT,CASSVTGGNSPLHF
TRBJ1-2,15,many,TRBV10-3,.,TGTGCCATCAGTGAGTCGAGGGACGGGAGGGCTGGCTACACCTTC,CAISESRDGRAGYTF
TRBJ2-3,14,.,TRBV7-8,TRBD2,TGTGCCAGCAGCGCGACTAGCGGGAGAGACACGCAGTATTTT,CASSATSGRDTQYF
TRBJ2-6,18,.,TRBV7-9,.,TGTGCCAGCAGCTTAGGAGACAGTTTGAGCTCTGGGGCCAACGTCCTGACTTTC,CASSLGDSLSSGANVLTF
TRBJ1-1,13,.,TRBV28,.,TGTGCCGGAAGGGACGGAATGAACACTGAAGCTTTCTTT,CAGRDGMNTEAFF
TRBJ1-2,14,.,TRBV9,.,TGTGCCAGCAGCGTAGATGGGGGTGGCTATGGCTACACCTTC,CASSVDGGGYGYTF
TRBJ1-1,15,few,TRBV7-2,.,TGTGCCAGCAGCTTCCAGGGATCATGGAACACTGAAGCTTTCTTT,CASSFQGSWNTEAFF
TRBJ1-2,13,.,TRBV20-1,.,TGCAGTGCGTCGGACCGCGGGAACTATGGCTACACCTTC,CSASDRGNYGYTF
TRBJ2-3,16,many,TRBV7-2,.,TGTGCCAGCAGCCCTACGGATGGCAGGGCGCCAGATACGCAGTATTTT,CASSPTDGRAPDTQYF
TRBJ2-7,13,once,TRBV4-3,.,TGCGCCAGCAGCCAGTGGATGGGGTACGAGCAGTACTTC,CASSQWMGYEQYF
TRBJ2-6,14,few,TRBV25-1,TRBD1,TGTGCCAGCAGCAAGGGGGCCGGGGCCAACGTCCTGACTTTC,CASSKGAGANVLTF
TRBJ2-7,15,.,TRBV9,.,TGTGCCAGCAGCGACGACAAGAGCTCCTACAATGAGCAGTACTTC,CASSDDKSSYNEQYF
TRBJ2-1,17,.,TRBV5-5,.,TGTGCCAGCAGCTTGGATAGGCGGGACAGAGCATACAATGAGCAGTTCTTC,CASSLDRRDRAYNEQFF
TRBJ2-1,13,.,TRBV7-2,TRBD2,TGTGCCAGCAGCGCGGGACTAGCGGGGGAGCAGTTCTTC,CASSAGLAGEQFF
TRBJ2-5,13,once,TRBV4-3,.,TGCGCCAGCGGCCAATACCAAGGCGAGACCCAGTACTTC,CASGQYQGETQYF
TRBJ1-2,14,.,TRBV6-1,TRBD1,TGTGCCAGCAGTGCCCAGGGGGGCGGATATGGCTACACCTTC,CASSAQGGGYGYTF
TRBJ2-5,17,many,TRBV10-3,TRBD2,TGTGCCATCAGTGCCTCCGGGACTAGCGGGGGCAAAGAGACCCAGTACTTC,CAISASGTSGGKETQYF
TRBJ2-1,15,few,TRBV18,.,TGTGCCAGCTCACCATCGGCGGTCGAATACAATGAGCAGTTCTTC,CASSPSAVEYNEQFF
TRBJ2-7,13,few,TRBV9,TRBD1,TGTGCCAGCAGCGGGGGACAGAGTTACGAGCAGTACTTC,CASSGGQSYEQYF
TRBJ1-2,13,.,TRBV10-3,TRBD1,TGTGCCATCAGCGCCACAGGGGGGGATGGCTACACCTTC,CAISATGGDGYTF
TRBJ1-4,16,few,TRBV20-1,.,TGCAGTGCTAGAGATCCTTTGGGGGCAACTAATGAAAAACTGTTTTTT,CSARDPLGATNEKLFF
TRBJ2-5,15,.,TRBV5-6,.,TGTGTCAGCAGCTTGGAGATACTCCCTGGGGAGACCCAGTACTTC,CVSSLEILPGETQYF
TRBJ2-1,15,few,TRBV7-2,TRBD1,TGTGCCAGCAGTGCGGACAGGGCCACCTACAATGAGCAGTTCTTC,CASSADRATYNEQFF
TRBJ1-1,14,few,TRBV6-5,.,TGTGCCAGTTGGCGGGAGGGACTGAACACTGAAGCTTTCTTT,CASWREGLNTEAFF
TRBJ2-7,15,many,TRBV4-3,.,TGCGCCAGCAGCCTCAGCCTCAGGGATTCGTACGAGCAGTACTTC,CASSLSLRDSYEQYF
TRBJ2-3,16,few,TRBV7-2,TRBD1,TGTGCCAGCAGCCATGGATTACAGGGGACCACAGATACGCAGTATTTT,CASSHGLQGTTDTQYF
TRBJ2-1,17,few,TRBV2,.,TGTGCCAGCAGTGAAGCGCGGGCCTACCGGGAGTACAATGAGCAGTTCTTC,CASSEARAYREYNEQFF
TRBJ2-3,15,few,TRBV10-3,.,TGTGCCATCAGAGCGGACAGTGGGAGACTGGATACGCAGTATTTT,CAIRADSGRLDTQYF
TRBJ2-1,13,.,TRBV11-2,.,TGTGCCAGCAGCTCTCCACTAGGGGATGAGCAGTTCTTC,CASSSPLGDEQFF
TRBJ2-7,14,.,TRBV9,TRBD1,TGTGCCAGCAGCGCAGGGGGTCGTCCCGACGAGCAGTACTTC,CASSAGGRPDEQYF
TRBJ2-7,15,many,TRBV20-1,.,TGCAGTGCTACCGAGACCCTCTTACAGGGTAACGAGCAGTACTTC,CSATETLLQGNEQYF
TRBJ2-3,15,.,TRBV24-1,.,TGTGCCACCAGTGATAGCGACCGGGGCCCAGATACGCAGTATTTT,CATSDSDRGPDTQYF
TRBJ2-5,15,.,TRBV12-3/TRBV12-4,.,TGTGCCAGCAGTTTCGTCTCGAGCGTAGGGTATGAGCAGTACTTC,CASSFVSSVGYEQYF
TRBJ2-4,16,few,TRBV7-8,.,TGTGCCAGCAGTCAAAGACCAGGACAATCTTTAGACATTCAGTACTTC,CASSQRPGQSLDIQYF
TRBJ2-5,12,few,TRBV10-3,.,TGTGCCATCAGTGCCTCAGAAGAGACCCAGTACTTC,CAISASEETQYF
TRBJ2-1,16,few,TRBV7-2,TRBD1,TGTGCCAGCAGCACGCGACAGGGGGCGGCGTATGGTGAGCAGTTCTTC,CASSTRQGAAYGEQFF
TRBJ1-1,15,few,TRBV12-3/TRBV12-4,.,TGTGCCAGCAGTTTAATCACAGGGAAAGGCACTGAAGCTTTCTTT,CASSLITGKGTEAFF
TRBJ2-5,18,few,TRBV28,.,TGTGCCAGCAGTTTCTTAGAAACCGGACAGCTTTTCCAAGAGACCCAGTACTTC,CASSFLETGQLFQETQYF
TRBJ1-2,14,.,TRBV16,TRBD1,TGTGCCAGCAGCCCTCTGACAGGGCGAGGCGGCTACACCTTC,CASSPLTGRGGYTF
TRBJ2-7,16,.,TRBV20-1,TRBD2,TGCAGTGCGCCTCCCCCGGGGGGAATGCGGTCCTACGAGCAGTACTTC,CSAPPPGGMRSYEQYF
TRBJ2-5,14,.,TRBV20-1,TRBD2,TGCAGTGCTAGAGATTTCCTAGCGGGGGAGACCCAGTACTTC,CSARDFLAGETQYF
TRBJ2-7,13,.,TRBV12-3/TRBV12-4,.,TGTGCCAGCAGCCCCCTGGGGGGTAATGAGCAGTACTTC,CASSPLGGNEQYF
TRBJ2-7,14,.,TRBV5-1,.,TGCGCCAGCAGCCAGAGCGGGACACGCTACGAGCAGTACTTC,CASSQSGTRYEQYF